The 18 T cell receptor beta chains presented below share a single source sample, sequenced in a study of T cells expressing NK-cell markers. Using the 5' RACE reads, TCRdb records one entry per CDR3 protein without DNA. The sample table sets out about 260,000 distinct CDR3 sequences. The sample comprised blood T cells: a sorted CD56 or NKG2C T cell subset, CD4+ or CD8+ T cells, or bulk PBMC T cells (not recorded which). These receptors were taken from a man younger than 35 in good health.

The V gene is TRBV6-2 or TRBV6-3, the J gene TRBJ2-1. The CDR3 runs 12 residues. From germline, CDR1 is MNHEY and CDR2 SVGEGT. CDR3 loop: CASSPIGQVSFF.

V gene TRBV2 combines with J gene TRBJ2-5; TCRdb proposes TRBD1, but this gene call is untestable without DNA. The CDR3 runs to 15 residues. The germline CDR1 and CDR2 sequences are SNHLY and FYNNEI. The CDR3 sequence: CASGQGAFSGETQYF. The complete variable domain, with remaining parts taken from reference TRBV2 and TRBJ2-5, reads EPEVTQTPSHQVTQMGQEVILRCVPISNHLYFYWYRQILGQKVEFLVSFYNNEISEKSEIFDDQFSVERPDGSNFTLKIRSTKLEDSAMYFCASGQGAFSGETQYFGPGTRLLVL.

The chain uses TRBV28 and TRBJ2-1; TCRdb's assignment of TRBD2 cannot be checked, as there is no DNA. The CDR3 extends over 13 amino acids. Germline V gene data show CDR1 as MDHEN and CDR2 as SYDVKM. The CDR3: CATGGGGLGEQFF.

CDR3 in amino acids: CASSPFTSGNYNEQFF. The chain links TRBV18 to TRBJ2-1; the D call of TRBD2 rests on TCRdb alone, since no DNA is present to check it. CDR1 and CDR2 from the germline V gene are KGHSH and LQKENI. The CDR3 contains 16 residues.

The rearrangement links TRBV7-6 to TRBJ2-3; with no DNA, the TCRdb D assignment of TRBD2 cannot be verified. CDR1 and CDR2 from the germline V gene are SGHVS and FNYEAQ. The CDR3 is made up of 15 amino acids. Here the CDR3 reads CASSLTAGAGDTQYF.

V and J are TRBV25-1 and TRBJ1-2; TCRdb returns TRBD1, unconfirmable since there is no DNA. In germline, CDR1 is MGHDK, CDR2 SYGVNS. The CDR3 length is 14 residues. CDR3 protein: CASSERTGYYGYTF.

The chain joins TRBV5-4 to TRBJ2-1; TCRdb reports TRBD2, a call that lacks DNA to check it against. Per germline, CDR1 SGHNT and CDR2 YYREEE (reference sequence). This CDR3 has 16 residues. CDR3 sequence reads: CASTRTSGLTYNEQFF.

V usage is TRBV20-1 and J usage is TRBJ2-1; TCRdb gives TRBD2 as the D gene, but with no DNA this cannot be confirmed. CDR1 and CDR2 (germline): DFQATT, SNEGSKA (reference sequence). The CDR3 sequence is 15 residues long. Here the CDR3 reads CSARNRGTTGNEQFF.

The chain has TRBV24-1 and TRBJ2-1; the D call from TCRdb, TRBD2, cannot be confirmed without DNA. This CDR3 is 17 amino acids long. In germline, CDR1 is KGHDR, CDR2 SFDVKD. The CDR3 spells CATSDRGLAGTYNEQFF.

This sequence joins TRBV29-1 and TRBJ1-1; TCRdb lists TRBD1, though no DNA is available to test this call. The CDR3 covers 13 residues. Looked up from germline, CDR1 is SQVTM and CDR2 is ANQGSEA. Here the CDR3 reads CSADRTGNTEAFF.

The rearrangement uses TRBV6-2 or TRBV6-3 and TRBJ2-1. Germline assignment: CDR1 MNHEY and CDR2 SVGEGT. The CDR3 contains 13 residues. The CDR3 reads CASKTGSYNEQFF.

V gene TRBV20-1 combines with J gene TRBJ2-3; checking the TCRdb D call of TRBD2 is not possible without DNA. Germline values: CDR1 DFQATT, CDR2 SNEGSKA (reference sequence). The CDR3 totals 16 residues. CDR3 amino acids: CSASWAGGPSTDTQYF.

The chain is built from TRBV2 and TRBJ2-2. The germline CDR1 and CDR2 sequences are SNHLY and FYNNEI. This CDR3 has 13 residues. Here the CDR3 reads CASRKDFTGELFF.

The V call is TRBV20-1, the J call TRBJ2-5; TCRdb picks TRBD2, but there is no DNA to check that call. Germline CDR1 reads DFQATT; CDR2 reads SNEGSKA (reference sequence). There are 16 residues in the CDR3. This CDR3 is CSARVVPTPVQETQYF.

CDR3 region: CASSQARWVWETQYF. The gene calls are TRBV14 and TRBJ2-5. Germline CDR1 and CDR2: SGHDN and FVKESK. This CDR3 is 15 amino acids long.

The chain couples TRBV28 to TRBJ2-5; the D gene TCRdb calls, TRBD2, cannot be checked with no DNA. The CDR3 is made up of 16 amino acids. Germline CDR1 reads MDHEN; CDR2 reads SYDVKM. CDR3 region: CASSQRFSGGGETQYF.

This CDR3 reads CSANQIGNTIYF. The rearrangement joins TRBV20-1 to TRBJ1-3. CDR1 and CDR2 (germline): DFQATT, SNEGSKA (reference sequence). The CDR3 runs 12 residues.

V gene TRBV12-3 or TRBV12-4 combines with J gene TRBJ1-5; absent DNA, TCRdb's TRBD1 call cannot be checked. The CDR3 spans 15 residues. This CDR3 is CASSLGTPAWQPQHF.